The clone carrying this T cell receptor beta chain occurred a few times. As yet, its antigen is unknown. This record belongs to a study of T cells after yellow fever vaccination. The V gene end was trimmed by 2 bases and the J gene end by 7 bases; junction bases not matched to a gene: 4. CDR1 and CDR2 (germline): MNHEY, SVGAGI. The CDR3 is made up of 13 amino acids. Via MiXCR, TCRdb re-called the 5' RACE reads, giving one row per CDR3 protein. This sample has some 560,000 distinct CDR3 sequences, with around 16% found just once. Study outcomes and limitations: Post-booster reappearance was seen for most primary-vaccination clones (roughly 96% CD4, around 91% CD8). Contaminating bulk clonotypes could be abundant in FACS-sorted repertoires.

This receptor was obtained from a man between 18 and 29 years old who received the YFV17D yellow fever vaccine. The chain is built from TRBV6-5 and TRBJ2-5; the match to TRBD1 covers 7 bases. Material: PBMCs, obtained 5 days after the first yellow fever vaccination. In nucleotides, the CDR3 is TGTGCCAGCAGTTACGATAACAGGGGGACCCAGTACTTC. The encoded protein is CASSYDNRGTQYF.